Ten or more counts support the clone carrying this TCR beta chain. The antigen is undetermined. This CDR3 is built from 17 residues. Germline values: CDR1 DFQATT, CDR2 SNEGSKA (reference sequence). The junction had 10 bases not matched to a gene; V was cut back by 5 bases and J by 2 bases. The source of the sample is a study of post-analysis software for immune sequencing data. Study background: Recorded disease courses covered relapsing-remitting, secondary progressive and progressive-relapsing multiple sclerosis. Some patients had no subtype annotation. Study outcomes and limitations: Co-batched samples clustered tightly together by F measure. Comparison with controls showed significantly lower normalized Chao1 diversity in multiple sclerosis patients. When patients were compared with controls, 4 or 5 TRBV segments were more frequent, TRBV5-6, TRBV5-1 and TRBV20-1 among them.

Unique molecular identifiers were carried by the TCR beta cDNA libraries. Around 500,000 cDNA molecules were obtained per 1 to 10 million input T cells. TCRdb fed the PCR reads into MiXCR, producing one record per CDR3 protein. Of about 200,000 distinct CDR3 sequences in the sample, approximately 28% were seen once. The sequencing input was blood. This receptor was obtained from a girl aged 2-17 years with multiple sclerosis. This chain joins TRBV20-1 and TRBJ2-5, with TRBD2 matching over 14 bases. The CDR3 DNA is TGCAGTGCTCGACCCTGGACTAGCGGGGGGAAGCAAGAGACCCAGTACTTC. Amino acids: CSARPWTSGGKQETQYF.